Listed below are T cell receptor beta chains from one sample, sequenced in a study of regulatory T cells in long-lasting Graves disease. TCRdb re-called the multiplex PCR reads through MiXCR, storing one row per CDR3 protein. The sample holds roughly 500,000 distinct CDR3 sequences; 20% to 25% are singletons and the top ten take about 7%. The sequenced sample was peripheral blood mononuclear cells (PBMCs), obtained when the disease was refractory, from a patient treated with antithyroid drugs. These receptors came from a female donor with Graves disease. The CDR3 runs from the conserved cysteine through the conserved F or W. D genes are given only for firm matches. The listing skips clone size in some rows; elsewhere it reads once, few, many or a size class.

CDR3 DNA: TGTGCCAGCAGCCTAGACAGGAGCTCCTACGAGCAGTACTTC
CDR3 protein: CASSLDRSSYEQYF
clone size: many
D gene: -
V gene: TRBV11-2
J gene: TRBJ2-7

CDR3 DNA: TGTGCCAGCAGTGCCCGGGACTCCCGCGGCAATCAGCCCCAGCATTTT
CDR3 protein: CASSARDSRGNQPQHF
clone size: many
D gene: -
V gene: TRBV6-2/TRBV6-3
J gene: TRBJ1-5

CDR3 DNA: TGTGCCAGCAGCTCTTCTCAGGGGGTCCCCTACGAGCAGTACTTC
CDR3 protein: CASSSSQGVPYEQYF
clone size: -
D gene: TRBD1
V gene: TRBV11-2
J gene: TRBJ2-7

CDR3 DNA: TGTGCCAGCATGAGGAGCCGGATGGTCACCATGGCTGGCTACACCTTC
CDR3 protein: CASMRSRMVTMAGYTF
clone size: many
D gene: -
V gene: TRBV2
J gene: TRBJ1-2

CDR3 DNA: TGCAGCGTTTCTCCGGGACAGGGCCGGAACACTGAAGCTTTCTTT
CDR3 protein: CSVSPGQGRNTEAFF
clone size: -
D gene: TRBD1
V gene: TRBV29-1
J gene: TRBJ1-1

CDR3 DNA: TGTGCCAGTAGTAAGAGGACGGCCTGGTGGCAGCCCCAGCATTTT
CDR3 protein: CASSKRTAWWQPQHF
clone size: few
D gene: -
V gene: TRBV19
J gene: TRBJ1-5

CDR3 DNA: TGTGCCAGCAGTTGGGACAGGGCGGGGTCCGGTTATGGCTACACCTTC
CDR3 protein: CASSWDRAGSGYGYTF
clone size: many
D gene: TRBD1
V gene: TRBV12-3/TRBV12-4
J gene: TRBJ1-2

CDR3 DNA: TGTGCCAGCAGTCCCCTAGCGGGGTTGATAGAAAAACTGTTTTTT
CDR3 protein: CASSPLAGLIEKLFF
clone size: many
D gene: -
V gene: TRBV2
J gene: TRBJ1-4

CDR3 DNA: TGTGCCTGGACCTCCCACACTGAAGCTTTCTTT
CDR3 protein: CAWTSHTEAFF
clone size: -
D gene: -
V gene: TRBV30
J gene: TRBJ1-1

CDR3 DNA: TGTGCCAGCAGTCCTACAGGAGTCTCTGGGGCCAACGTCCTGACTTTC
CDR3 protein: CASSPTGVSGANVLTF
clone size: -
D gene: -
V gene: TRBV27
J gene: TRBJ2-6

CDR3 DNA: TGTGCCACCAGTGCCGCTCCGGGAGGGAATTCCTACAATGAGCAGTTCTTC
CDR3 protein: CATSAAPGGNSYNEQFF
clone size: -
D gene: TRBD2
V gene: TRBV24-1
J gene: TRBJ2-1

CDR3 DNA: TGTGCCACCAGTGATTCTACCCGGGACACCCAAGAGACCCAGTACTTC
CDR3 protein: CATSDSTRDTQETQYF
clone size: -
D gene: -
V gene: TRBV24-1
J gene: TRBJ2-5

CDR3 DNA: TGTGCCAGCAGTTTAACCCTCAGGGGTTCAACCTACGAGCAGTACTTC
CDR3 protein: CASSLTLRGSTYEQYF
clone size: many
D gene: -
V gene: TRBV28
J gene: TRBJ2-7

CDR3 DNA: TGTGCCAGCAGCCCGTTAGCGGACTCCTCCTACGAGCAGTACTTC
CDR3 protein: CASSPLADSSYEQYF
clone size: -
D gene: -
V gene: TRBV11-2
J gene: TRBJ2-7

CDR3 DNA: TGTGCCAGCAGCTTAGAACAGAACTCTGGGGCCAACGTCCTGACTTTC
CDR3 protein: CASSLEQNSGANVLTF
clone size: -
D gene: -
V gene: TRBV7-9
J gene: TRBJ2-6

CDR3 DNA: TGCAGTGCTAGAGTCGGAGGGGGGGCCGAGCAGTACTTC
CDR3 protein: CSARVGGGAEQYF
clone size: few
D gene: -
V gene: TRBV20-1
J gene: TRBJ2-7

CDR3 DNA: TGCAGCGTCACCGGACAGGCTTGGAGGAACACCGGGGAGCTGTTTTTT
CDR3 protein: CSVTGQAWRNTGELFF
clone size: few
D gene: TRBD1
V gene: TRBV29-1
J gene: TRBJ2-2

CDR3 DNA: TGTGCCAGCAGCTTAGGGGTGGAGATCATGAACACTGAAGCTTTCTTT
CDR3 protein: CASSLGVEIMNTEAFF
clone size: many
D gene: -
V gene: TRBV11-3
J gene: TRBJ1-1

CDR3 DNA: TGTGCTAGTGGTTTGAGGGGGGATGGCTACACCTTC
CDR3 protein: CASGLRGDGYTF
clone size: -
D gene: -
V gene: TRBV12-5
J gene: TRBJ1-2

CDR3 DNA: TGTGACAGCAGGAGAAGGGGGCTGGTAGTTGGCAATCAGCCCCAGCATTTT
CDR3 protein: CDSRRRGLVVGNQPQHF
clone size: -
D gene: TRBD1
V gene: TRBV28
J gene: TRBJ1-5

CDR3 DNA: TGTGCCAGTAGTTTCAGTTCACAGGGATTGTACGAGCAGTACTTC
CDR3 protein: CASSFSSQGLYEQYF
clone size: -
D gene: -
V gene: TRBV19
J gene: TRBJ2-7

CDR3 DNA: TGTGCCACCCCTAATAGCGGGAGTTGGGTCTACGAGCAGTACTTC
CDR3 protein: CATPNSGSWVYEQYF
clone size: -
D gene: TRBD2
V gene: TRBV19
J gene: TRBJ2-7

CDR3 DNA: TGTGCCAGTAGTATATTGGGCGGGTCGGCCCAGCCCCAGCATTTT
CDR3 protein: CASSILGGSAQPQHF
clone size: few
D gene: -
V gene: TRBV19
J gene: TRBJ1-5

CDR3 DNA: TGTGCCAGCAGCCTGACAGAAATCGGGGAGACCCAGTACTTC
CDR3 protein: CASSLTEIGETQYF
clone size: many
D gene: -
V gene: TRBV3-1
J gene: TRBJ2-5

CDR3 DNA: TGTGCCAGTAGTATAGCGACAGGTCGACAGCCCCAGCATTTT
CDR3 protein: CASSIATGRQPQHF
clone size: -
D gene: -
V gene: TRBV19
J gene: TRBJ1-5

CDR3 DNA: TGTGCCAGCATCCCAGGAGGCACAGGGGAGTACGAGCAGTACTTC
CDR3 protein: CASIPGGTGEYEQYF
clone size: -
D gene: TRBD1
V gene: TRBV2
J gene: TRBJ2-7

CDR3 DNA: TGTGCCAGCAGTTTGAGACACACCATATATTTT
CDR3 protein: CASSLRHTIYF
clone size: -
D gene: -
V gene: TRBV28
J gene: TRBJ1-3

CDR3 DNA: TGTGCCAGCACTTATCAGGGGAACGAGCAGTACTTC
CDR3 protein: CASTYQGNEQYF
clone size: many
D gene: -
V gene: TRBV28
J gene: TRBJ2-7

CDR3 DNA: TGTGCCAGCAGCTTGGTCCGGACAGGCTATGGCTACACCTTC
CDR3 protein: CASSLVRTGYGYTF
clone size: few
D gene: TRBD1
V gene: TRBV5-5
J gene: TRBJ1-2

CDR3 DNA: TGTGCCAGCAGTAACTTGGGACAGGGGGTCGCCGAGCAGTACTTC
CDR3 protein: CASSNLGQGVAEQYF
clone size: few
D gene: TRBD1
V gene: TRBV28
J gene: TRBJ2-7

CDR3 DNA: TGTGCCATCAGTGAGCGGGGGACAGAAGGCACTGAAGCTTTCTTT
CDR3 protein: CAISERGTEGTEAFF
clone size: many
D gene: TRBD1
V gene: TRBV10-3
J gene: TRBJ1-1

CDR3 DNA: TGTGCCAGCAGACAGGACGGCTTCTACGAGCAGTACTTC
CDR3 protein: CASRQDGFYEQYF
clone size: many
D gene: -
V gene: TRBV7-8
J gene: TRBJ2-7

CDR3 DNA: TGTGCCAGCAGTCTCCGGGGAGGGGGGACAAACACAGATACGCAGTATTTT
CDR3 protein: CASSLRGGGTNTDTQYF
clone size: -
D gene: -
V gene: TRBV6-1
J gene: TRBJ2-3

CDR3 DNA: TGTGCCAGCCGGAACAGGGAGAACACCGGGGAGCTGTTTTTT
CDR3 protein: CASRNRENTGELFF
clone size: many
D gene: -
V gene: TRBV28
J gene: TRBJ2-2

CDR3 DNA: TGTGCCAATGGAAAGGGAAACACCGGGGAGCTGTTTTTT
CDR3 protein: CANGKGNTGELFF
clone size: many
D gene: -
V gene: TRBV2
J gene: TRBJ2-2

CDR3 DNA: TGTGCCAGCAGCTTAGTATACACCGGGGAGCTGTTTTTT
CDR3 protein: CASSLVYTGELFF
clone size: many
D gene: -
V gene: TRBV11-2
J gene: TRBJ2-2

CDR3 DNA: TGTGCTAGTGGTCTCGCCCCCGGCATTAGCAATCAGCCCCAGCATTTT
CDR3 protein: CASGLAPGISNQPQHF
clone size: many
D gene: -
V gene: TRBV12-5
J gene: TRBJ1-5

CDR3 DNA: TGTGCCAGCAGTTCCCTAGCGGGGGGGCCCGATACGCAGTATTTT
CDR3 protein: CASSSLAGGPDTQYF
clone size: -
D gene: TRBD2
V gene: TRBV28
J gene: TRBJ2-3

CDR3 DNA: TGTGCCAGCAGTCCTAAACATCGCGGGACAGGTTTTAATTCACCCCTCCACTTT
CDR3 protein: CASSPKHRGTGFNSPLHF
clone size: few
D gene: TRBD1
V gene: TRBV27
J gene: TRBJ1-6

CDR3 DNA: TGTGCCACCAGCAGAGACCGTACAGGGGGCAGCACTGAAGCTTTCTTT
CDR3 protein: CATSRDRTGGSTEAFF
clone size: -
D gene: TRBD1
V gene: TRBV15
J gene: TRBJ1-1

CDR3 DNA: TGTGCCAGCAGTTCCACGGGCAGGGGAGCCCGATTCACAGATACGCAGTATTTT
CDR3 protein: CASSSTGRGARFTDTQYF
clone size: -
D gene: -
V gene: TRBV28
J gene: TRBJ2-3

CDR3 DNA: TGTGCCGGCAGTCTCGGACTAGCGGGGGGAAGCGAGCAGTACTTC
CDR3 protein: CAGSLGLAGGSEQYF
clone size: many
D gene: TRBD2
V gene: TRBV28
J gene: TRBJ2-7

CDR3 DNA: TGTGCCAGCAGGACTTCAGGCGCCGGGGAGCTGTTTTTT
CDR3 protein: CASRTSGAGELFF
clone size: many
D gene: -
V gene: TRBV28
J gene: TRBJ2-2

CDR3 DNA: TGTGCCAGCAGCCAAGATTATACGGTGAACACTGAAGCTTTCTTT
CDR3 protein: CASSQDYTVNTEAFF
clone size: few
D gene: -
V gene: TRBV14
J gene: TRBJ1-1

CDR3 DNA: TGTGCCTGGAGTGTACTGGGGGGGAGCACTGAAGCTTTCTTT
CDR3 protein: CAWSVLGGSTEAFF
clone size: few
D gene: -
V gene: TRBV30
J gene: TRBJ1-1

CDR3 DNA: TGCGCCAGCAGCTTGCTTCCGGAGGATCAGCCCCAGCATTTT
CDR3 protein: CASSLLPEDQPQHF
clone size: -
D gene: -
V gene: TRBV5-1
J gene: TRBJ1-5

CDR3 DNA: TGTGCCAGCAGACAGGGGTGGAATTCACCCCTCCACTTT
CDR3 protein: CASRQGWNSPLHF
clone size: few
D gene: TRBD1
V gene: TRBV11-2
J gene: TRBJ1-6

CDR3 DNA: TGTGCCAGCAGTCAGGGACTACCTCGGGGGACCCAGTACTTC
CDR3 protein: CASSQGLPRGTQYF
clone size: many
D gene: TRBD2
V gene: TRBV12-3/TRBV12-4
J gene: TRBJ2-5

CDR3 DNA: TGTGCCAGCAGCCCAGGGGTTGGCGAAAAACTGTTTTTT
CDR3 protein: CASSPGVGEKLFF
clone size: many
D gene: -
V gene: TRBV7-9
J gene: TRBJ1-4